This is a list of T cell receptor beta chains from one sample in a study of blood T cell repertoires in COVID-19. The table came from immunoSEQ multiplex PCR; TCRdb's copy has only in-frame clones and leaves some out. Of around 200,000 clones listed, 70% to 90% are singletons. Sequencing was done on a sample of peripheral blood. These receptors were taken from a person aged 70 to 80 with COVID-19, enrolled during active disease. CDR3s include the opening cysteine and the closing phenylalanine or tryptophan. D genes are given only for firm matches. Part of the rows lack a size; the others show once, few, many or a class for expanded clones.

v_call: TRBV2
d_call: TRBD2
clone_size: -
j_call: TRBJ2-7
cdr3_nt: TGTGCCAGCACCCCAGGACTAGCGGGGGCCTACGAGCAGTACTTC
cdr3_aa: CASTPGLAGAYEQYF

v_call: TRBV5-1
d_call: TRBD1
clone_size: -
j_call: TRBJ2-2
cdr3_nt: TGCGCCAGCAGCTGGACAGGGCCGTACACCGGGGAGCTGTTTTTT
cdr3_aa: CASSWTGPYTGELFF

v_call: TRBV2
d_call: TRBD1
clone_size: -
j_call: TRBJ2-2
cdr3_nt: TGTGCCAGCAGTTACAGGGGTACGGCCGGGGAGCTGTTTTTT
cdr3_aa: CASSYRGTAGELFF

v_call: TRBV6-5
d_call: TRBD1
clone_size: -
j_call: TRBJ1-5
cdr3_nt: TGTGCCAGCAGACAGGGGGCAGGGACGTGGCAGCCCCAGCATTTT
cdr3_aa: CASRQGAGTWQPQHF

v_call: TRBV7-2
d_call: TRBD1
clone_size: -
j_call: TRBJ2-2
cdr3_nt: TGTGCCAGCAGCCCAAGGACAGGCGGGAACACCGGGGAGCTGTTTTTT
cdr3_aa: CASSPRTGGNTGELFF

v_call: TRBV6-2/TRBV6-3
d_call: -
clone_size: few
j_call: TRBJ1-1
cdr3_nt: TGTGCCAGCTGCCTTTCCAGACTTTCTGAAGCTTTCTTT
cdr3_aa: CASCLSRLSEAFF

v_call: TRBV19
d_call: -
clone_size: -
j_call: TRBJ1-2
cdr3_nt: TGTGCCAGTAGTGTACAGGGTTCTCAAGACTATGGCTACACCTTC
cdr3_aa: CASSVQGSQDYGYTF

v_call: TRBV3-1/TRBV3-2
d_call: TRBD1
clone_size: once
j_call: TRBJ1-2
cdr3_nt: TGTGCCAGCAGCTACAGGGGGTCTGATGGCTACACCTTC
cdr3_aa: CASSYRGSDGYTF

v_call: TRBV11-2
d_call: TRBD2
clone_size: -
j_call: TRBJ2-2
cdr3_nt: TGTGCCAGCAGCTGGAGCGGGGAGAACACCGGGGAGCTGTTTTTT
cdr3_aa: CASSWSGENTGELFF

v_call: TRBV7-2
d_call: -
clone_size: -
j_call: TRBJ1-6
cdr3_nt: TGTGCCAGCAGCTTAGCGCTGGGTCGGAGTTCACCCCTCCACTTT
cdr3_aa: CASSLALGRSSPLHF

v_call: TRBV12-3/TRBV12-4
d_call: -
clone_size: -
j_call: TRBJ2-5
cdr3_nt: TGTGCCAGCAGTTGGCTGTGGGCGGAGACCCAGTACTTC
cdr3_aa: CASSWLWAETQYF

v_call: TRBV9
d_call: -
clone_size: -
j_call: TRBJ2-7
cdr3_nt: TGTGCCAGCAGCGTAACTGGGGCCAGCTCCTACGAGCAGTACTTC
cdr3_aa: CASSVTGASSYEQYF

v_call: TRBV10-3
d_call: -
clone_size: -
j_call: TRBJ2-3
cdr3_nt: TGTGCCATCAGCTCCGAGGGATTGGCAGATACGCAGTATTTT
cdr3_aa: CAISSEGLADTQYF

v_call: TRBV19
d_call: -
clone_size: many
j_call: TRBJ2-1
cdr3_nt: TGTGCCAGTAGTATAGGGCCCCCCGGGGATGAGCAGTTCTTC
cdr3_aa: CASSIGPPGDEQFF

v_call: TRBV11-2
d_call: TRBD2
clone_size: few
j_call: TRBJ2-1
cdr3_nt: TGTGCCAGCAGCTTTATCGGGGGGGCGTACAATGAGCAGTTCTTC
cdr3_aa: CASSFIGGAYNEQFF

v_call: TRBV5-4
d_call: TRBD2
clone_size: -
j_call: TRBJ2-1
cdr3_nt: TGTGCCAGCAGCCTGGGACTAGCGGGGGTGAATGAGCAGTTCTTC
cdr3_aa: CASSLGLAGVNEQFF

v_call: TRBV20-1
d_call: -
clone_size: -
j_call: TRBJ1-1
cdr3_nt: TGCAGTGCTACTTCTTCCACTGAAGCTTTCTTT
cdr3_aa: CSATSSTEAFF

v_call: TRBV27
d_call: -
clone_size: -
j_call: TRBJ1-3
cdr3_nt: TGTGCCAGCAGTTTAAGCCAAGGAAACACCATATATTTT
cdr3_aa: CASSLSQGNTIYF

v_call: TRBV3-1/TRBV3-2
d_call: TRBD2
clone_size: -
j_call: TRBJ2-3
cdr3_nt: TGTGCCAGCAGCCAGGAAGGGACTAGCCTACACACAGATACGCAGTATTTT
cdr3_aa: CASSQEGTSLHTDTQYF

v_call: TRBV4-3
d_call: TRBD1
clone_size: -
j_call: TRBJ1-2
cdr3_nt: TGCGCCAGCAGTGGCACAGGGGGCAAGGACTATGGCTACACCTTC
cdr3_aa: CASSGTGGKDYGYTF

v_call: TRBV7-8
d_call: -
clone_size: -
j_call: TRBJ1-5
cdr3_nt: TGTGCCAGCAGCGTCCGGGGAGGCAGCAATCAGCCCCAGCATTTT
cdr3_aa: CASSVRGGSNQPQHF

v_call: TRBV7-3
d_call: -
clone_size: few
j_call: TRBJ2-2
cdr3_nt: TGTGCCAGCGGCCAGGTGGGAGCGAACACCGGGGAGCTGTTTTTT
cdr3_aa: CASGQVGANTGELFF

v_call: TRBV7-9
d_call: -
clone_size: -
j_call: TRBJ1-1
cdr3_nt: TGTGCCAGCAGCCTCAGGGTCGCTGAAGCTTTCTTT
cdr3_aa: CASSLRVAEAFF

v_call: TRBV5-6
d_call: -
clone_size: -
j_call: TRBJ2-7
cdr3_nt: TGTGCCAGCGGGCAGGGGTTTTACGAGCAGTACTTC
cdr3_aa: CASGQGFYEQYF

v_call: TRBV7-2
d_call: TRBD1
clone_size: -
j_call: TRBJ1-2
cdr3_nt: TGTGCCAGCAGCTCAGGACAGGTCTCTTTTGGCTACACCTTC
cdr3_aa: CASSSGQVSFGYTF

v_call: TRBV4-3
d_call: -
clone_size: -
j_call: TRBJ2-3
cdr3_nt: TGCGCCAGCAGCCAAGATTTGCTAGCGACAGATACGCAGTATTTT
cdr3_aa: CASSQDLLATDTQYF

v_call: TRBV10-3
d_call: TRBD2
clone_size: -
j_call: TRBJ2-7
cdr3_nt: TGTGCCATCAGTGCAGCGGGGGCCTACGAGCAGTACTTC
cdr3_aa: CAISAAGAYEQYF

v_call: TRBV18
d_call: TRBD1
clone_size: -
j_call: TRBJ2-3
cdr3_nt: TGTGCCAGCTCACCCACAGGGGGCGGGGGCCAACATACGCAGTATTTT
cdr3_aa: CASSPTGGGGQHTQYF

v_call: TRBV5-6
d_call: -
clone_size: -
j_call: TRBJ2-7
cdr3_nt: TGTGCCAGCAGCTTTGGAGGGGCGGCATACGAGCAGTACTTC
cdr3_aa: CASSFGGAAYEQYF

v_call: TRBV3-1/TRBV3-2
d_call: -
clone_size: -
j_call: TRBJ1-5
cdr3_nt: TGTGCCAGCAGCCAAGATTCTAGTCAGCCCCAGCATTTT
cdr3_aa: CASSQDSSQPQHF

v_call: TRBV4-2
d_call: TRBD1
clone_size: -
j_call: TRBJ1-5
cdr3_nt: TGTGCCAGCAGCCAATACAGGGGGAGTGATCAGCCCCAGCATTTT
cdr3_aa: CASSQYRGSDQPQHF

v_call: TRBV6-4
d_call: -
clone_size: -
j_call: TRBJ1-6
cdr3_nt: TGTGCCAGCAGTGAGTCCCGCCAGGGGCTCTCACCCCTCCACTTT
cdr3_aa: CASSESRQGLSPLHF

v_call: TRBV7-3
d_call: TRBD2
clone_size: -
j_call: TRBJ2-1
cdr3_nt: TGTGCCAGCAGCGTAACCGGGACTAGCCCGAATGAGCAGTTCTTC
cdr3_aa: CASSVTGTSPNEQFF

v_call: TRBV29-1
d_call: -
clone_size: once
j_call: TRBJ2-7
cdr3_nt: TGCAGCGTTGAATGGCAGGGGTCATTATCGTACGAGCAGTACTTC
cdr3_aa: CSVEWQGSLSYEQYF

v_call: TRBV12-3/TRBV12-4
d_call: -
clone_size: -
j_call: TRBJ2-3
cdr3_nt: TGTGCCAGCATTATTAGTGGCACAGATACGCAGTATTTT
cdr3_aa: CASIISGTDTQYF

v_call: TRBV3-1/TRBV3-2
d_call: TRBD2
clone_size: -
j_call: TRBJ2-1
cdr3_nt: TGTGCCAGCAGCCAAGCTAGCGGGAGAGATGGTGAGCAGTTCTTC
cdr3_aa: CASSQASGRDGEQFF

v_call: TRBV20-1
d_call: -
clone_size: -
j_call: TRBJ2-3
cdr3_nt: TGCAGTGCTAGTCGGGGGGCCGGCACAGATACGCAGTATTTT
cdr3_aa: CSASRGAGTDTQYF

v_call: TRBV30
d_call: -
clone_size: -
j_call: TRBJ1-6
cdr3_nt: TGTGCCTGCAGTAGAGGGGGGGCGCTGAGGTCACCCCTCCACTTT
cdr3_aa: CACSRGGALRSPLHF

v_call: TRBV18
d_call: TRBD1
clone_size: -
j_call: TRBJ2-4
cdr3_nt: TGTGCCAGCTCGCTTCTGGACAGGGCCGGAAACATTCAGTACTTC
cdr3_aa: CASSLLDRAGNIQYF

v_call: TRBV27
d_call: TRBD1
clone_size: -
j_call: TRBJ1-2
cdr3_nt: TGTGCCAGCAGTCACCGACAGGGTTGGGCTGGCTACACCTTC
cdr3_aa: CASSHRQGWAGYTF

v_call: TRBV12-3/TRBV12-4
d_call: -
clone_size: -
j_call: TRBJ1-1
cdr3_nt: TGTGCCAGCAGTTTTGTCCGCCTAGCTGAAGCTTTCTTT
cdr3_aa: CASSFVRLAEAFF